A selection of T cell receptor beta chains follows, all from one sample in a study of CD8+ T cells in alopecia areata. Profiled with immunoSEQ multiplex PCR; TCRdb holds only in-frame clones, not every one. The data show 90,000 to 150,000 clones, about 50% seen once. Sample: CD4+ T cells sorted from blood, taken at week 4, from a patient treated with tofacitinib. All receptors come from a human donor with alopecia areata. CDR3s include the opening cysteine and the closing phenylalanine or tryptophan. The D gene is left open where the match is weak. Not every row has a clone size; where given, it reads once, few, many or a size class.

D | J | V | size | DNA | CDR3
TRBD1 | TRBJ2-5 | TRBV15 | . | TGTGCCACCAGCTTGGGACAGGGAGAGACCCAGTACTTC | CATSLGQGETQYF
. | TRBJ2-7 | TRBV29-1 | . | TGCAGCGTCGCCGAGTACGAGCAGTACTTC | CSVAEYEQYF
. | TRBJ2-3 | TRBV5-1 | . | TGCGCCAGCAGGCCCTCGGGGGCGGGGTTTGCAGATACGCAGTATTTT | CASRPSGAGFADTQYF
. | TRBJ1-2 | TRBV9 | once | TGTGCCAGCAGCGTACTCCCCCAGTGGGGCTACACCTTC | CASSVLPQWGYTF
. | TRBJ1-1 | TRBV15 | . | TGTGCCACCAGCAGAGCACTCACTGAAGCTTTCTTT | CATSRALTEAFF
. | TRBJ2-5 | TRBV5-1 | . | TGCGCCAGCGCGCCGACAGGCACCTACCAAGAGACCCAGTACTTC | CASAPTGTYQETQYF
. | TRBJ2-2 | TRBV30 | . | TGTGCCTGCCAGGCCGGGCAGCTTAACACCGGGGAGCTGTTTTTT | CACQAGQLNTGELFF
. | TRBJ1-5 | TRBV5-4 | . | TGTGCCAGCAGGGCTTTTGGCCGGCAATCAGCCCAGCATTTT | CASRAFGRQSAQHF
. | TRBJ1-1 | TRBV29-1 | . | TGCAGCGCCCTTAACCCTGGGGGTGAAGCTTTCTTT | CSALNPGGEAFF
. | TRBJ2-5 | TRBV29-1 | . | TGCAGCGTTGAGTTATATAAAAAAGAGACCCAGTACTTC | CSVELYKKETQYF
TRBD1 | TRBJ2-7 | TRBV29-1 | . | TGCAGCGTTGGCTCGCGACAGGGGGTCCACGAGCAGTACTTC | CSVGSRQGVHEQYF
. | TRBJ1-4 | TRBV30 | . | TGTGCCTGGAGTCTGATTACAGGGAGAATGGTCGAAAAACTGTTTTTT | CAWSLITGRMVEKLFF
TRBD1 | TRBJ1-2 | TRBV27 | . | TGTGCCAGCAGTTCAAGACAGGGAGGCTACACCTTC | CASSSRQGGYTF
. | TRBJ1-1 | TRBV30 | . | TGTGCCTGGGTACAGGTTACGCTGCTAAACACTGAAGCTTTCTTT | CAWVQVTLLNTEAFF
. | TRBJ2-5 | TRBV6-5 | . | TGTGCCAACGAAGACAGGCCTGCTGAGACCCAGTACTTC | CANEDRPAETQYF
. | TRBJ1-2 | TRBV6-1 | . | TGTGCCAGCATACAGGGCCTCCTGAGCAATGGCTACACCTTC | CASIQGLLSNGYTF
. | TRBJ1-6 | TRBV30 | . | TGTGCCTGGACCTTTGGCTCCTATAATTCACCCCTCCACTTT | CAWTFGSYNSPLHF
. | TRBJ2-5 | TRBV4-1 | . | TGCGCCAGCAGCAAAACGGGAACCCAAGAGACCCAGTACTTC | CASSKTGTQETQYF
TRBD1 | TRBJ2-3 | TRBV5-1 | few | TGCGCCAGCAGCTTGGCGGACAGGAGCACAGATACGCAGTATTTT | CASSLADRSTDTQYF
. | TRBJ1-1 | TRBV30 | once | TGTGCCTGGAGGGCCGGGCCCTCAGCTTTCTTT | CAWRAGPSAFF
TRBD1 | TRBJ1-1 | TRBV7-3 | few | TGTGCCAGCAGCGACCCGGGACAGGGAACTGAAGCTTTCTTT | CASSDPGQGTEAFF
TRBD2 | TRBJ2-3 | TRBV11-2 | . | TGTGCCAGCAGCTCCTTAGCGGGAGTGGGCACAGATACGCAGTATTTT | CASSSLAGVGTDTQYF
TRBD2 | TRBJ2-7 | TRBV29-1 | . | TGCAGCGTTGAAGGCGTCGCTAGCGGGAGATTCGACGAGCAGTACTTC | CSVEGVASGRFDEQYF
. | TRBJ1-6 | TRBV7-9 | . | TGTGCCAGCAGCTTGGGCCCCCAGGGTTCACCCCTCCACTTT | CASSLGPQGSPLHF
. | TRBJ1-2 | TRBV9 | few | TGTGCCAGCAGCGCAGCCCCCCGACGGAAGGACTATGGCTACACCTTC | CASSAAPRRKDYGYTF
. | TRBJ1-1 | TRBV29-1 | . | TGCAGCGCCTTCAGGGGCTTGAACACTGAAGCTTTCTTT | CSAFRGLNTEAFF
. | TRBJ2-7 | TRBV30 | . | TGTGCCTGGAGTTCCGGGGGCCACGAGCAGTACTTC | CAWSSGGHEQYF
TRBD2 | TRBJ2-7 | TRBV29-1 | . | TGCAGCGTTGGGACTAGCGGTAACGAGCAGTACTTC | CSVGTSGNEQYF
TRBD2 | TRBJ2-2 | TRBV29-1 | few | TGCAGCGTTGAAGGAGCGGGAGGGCCCACCGGGGAGCTGTTTTTT | CSVEGAGGPTGELFF
. | TRBJ1-5 | TRBV6-6 | few | TGTGCCAGCAGTTACTCGGGGAATAGCAATCAGCCCCAGCATTTT | CASSYSGNSNQPQHF
TRBD2 | TRBJ2-3 | TRBV5-8 | few | TGTGCCAGCAGCATCGGGACTAGCGGGGGACAGGATACGCAGTATTTT | CASSIGTSGGQDTQYF
TRBD1 | TRBJ2-7 | TRBV6-5 | . | TGTGCCAGCAGTTATACCGGACAGGGGAGACACGAGCAGTACTTC | CASSYTGQGRHEQYF
TRBD1 | TRBJ1-2 | TRBV2 | . | TGTGCCAGCAGTGAACAGGGGGCCGATGGCTACACCTTC | CASSEQGADGYTF
. | TRBJ1-1 | TRBV29-1 | . | TGCAGCGTAGGACGACGCTTGAACACTGAAGCTTTCTTT | CSVGRRLNTEAFF
. | TRBJ1-1 | TRBV20-1 | . | TGCAGTGCTAGATTGGGGGTTGGGGCTTTCTTT | CSARLGVGAFF
TRBD1 | TRBJ2-1 | TRBV2 | . | TGTGCCAGCGGGTCGGACAGGGGGCAAGGCAATGAGCAGTTCTTC | CASGSDRGQGNEQFF
TRBD2 | TRBJ2-1 | TRBV14 | few | TGTGCCAGCAGCCAAGGACTAGCTGGAGATGAGCAGTTCTTC | CASSQGLAGDEQFF
. | TRBJ2-4 | TRBV2 | few | TGTGCCAGCAGTGAGTGGGAAGGTCTAGCCAAAAACATTCAGTACTTC | CASSEWEGLAKNIQYF
. | TRBJ1-3 | TRBV6-5 | . | TGTGCCAGCAGTGCCCCGGGAGCTGGAAACACCATATATTTT | CASSAPGAGNTIYF